These T cell receptor beta chains were read from a single sample in a study of T and B cells in COVID-19 patients. TCRdb used MiXCR to reprocess the multiplex PCR reads, holding one entry per CDR3 protein. The sample shows 24,000 or so distinct CDR3 sequences, over 25% of them seen only once. Sequencing was performed on blood. The receptors originated from a human donor who had recovered from COVID-19. The CDR3 runs from the conserved cysteine through the conserved F or W. The order of the fields is J gene, D gene, clone size, V gene, CDR3 DNA, CDR3 protein. The D gene is left open where the match is weak. Not all rows give a size; the values are once, few, many and, for expanded clones, a class.

J gene: TRBJ2-4; D gene: TRBD1; clone size: -; V gene: TRBV28; CDR3 DNA: TGTGCCAGCAGTACCGACAGGGGTGACATTCAGTACTTC; CDR3 protein: CASSTDRGDIQYF
J gene: TRBJ2-5; D gene: -; clone size: many; V gene: TRBV27; CDR3 DNA: TGTGCCAGCAGTTTATCCACCGTGGGGACCCAGTACTTC; CDR3 protein: CASSLSTVGTQYF
J gene: TRBJ2-5; D gene: TRBD1; clone size: medium-sized; V gene: TRBV19; CDR3 DNA: TGTGCCAGTAGTACGTACAGGGGGCTGGAGACCCAGTACTTC; CDR3 protein: CASSTYRGLETQYF
J gene: TRBJ2-7; D gene: TRBD1; clone size: -; V gene: TRBV24-1; CDR3 DNA: TGTGCCACCAGTGATCCGGGACAGGGCATCTACGAGCAGTACTTC; CDR3 protein: CATSDPGQGIYEQYF
J gene: TRBJ1-5; D gene: TRBD1; clone size: -; V gene: TRBV6-1; CDR3 DNA: TGTGCCAGCAGCCAGGGGGTTGGTCAGCCCCAGCATTTT; CDR3 protein: CASSQGVGQPQHF
J gene: TRBJ2-2; D gene: TRBD2; clone size: -; V gene: TRBV20-1; CDR3 DNA: TGCAGTGCTGGGTTGGCGGGAGGGAAGAACGGGGAGCTGTTTTTT; CDR3 protein: CSAGLAGGKNGELFF
J gene: TRBJ1-5; D gene: -; clone size: once; V gene: TRBV24-1; CDR3 DNA: TGTGCCACCAGTGACCCCCTATTTAGCGGGGATAGCAATCAGCCCCAGCATTTT; CDR3 protein: CATSDPLFSGDSNQPQHF
J gene: TRBJ1-1; D gene: -; clone size: few; V gene: TRBV11-1; CDR3 DNA: TGTGCCAGCAGCCTCGGGCCGCGAGGGACTGAAGCTTTCTTT; CDR3 protein: CASSLGPRGTEAFF
J gene: TRBJ1-1; D gene: TRBD1; clone size: -; V gene: TRBV18; CDR3 DNA: TGTGCCAGCTCCCGAACCTTGACAGGGCAGAACACTGAAGCTTTCTTT; CDR3 protein: CASSRTLTGQNTEAFF
J gene: TRBJ1-1; D gene: -; clone size: -; V gene: TRBV6-2/TRBV6-3; CDR3 DNA: TGTGCCAGCAGTTTTTCTGAGATCGCTTTCTTT; CDR3 protein: CASSFSEIAFF
J gene: TRBJ1-2; D gene: -; clone size: -; V gene: TRBV5-4; CDR3 DNA: TGTGCCAGCAGCTTTGAGGGGTGGAACTATGGCTACACCTTC; CDR3 protein: CASSFEGWNYGYTF
J gene: TRBJ2-5; D gene: TRBD1; clone size: -; V gene: TRBV7-9; CDR3 DNA: TGTGCCAGCAGCTCCCCGGGACAGGGTGGAGAGACCCAGTACTTC; CDR3 protein: CASSSPGQGGETQYF
J gene: TRBJ2-1; D gene: TRBD1; clone size: medium-sized; V gene: TRBV29-1; CDR3 DNA: TGCAGCGGAAACAGGGGGGACTTACCCTACAATGAGCAGTTCTTC; CDR3 protein: CSGNRGDLPYNEQFF
J gene: TRBJ1-5; D gene: -; clone size: -; V gene: TRBV15; CDR3 DNA: TGTGCCACCAGCAGAGATCGGGGCTGGGGCAATCAGCCCCAGCATTTT; CDR3 protein: CATSRDRGWGNQPQHF
J gene: TRBJ2-2; D gene: TRBD2; clone size: -; V gene: TRBV29-1; CDR3 DNA: TGCAGCGTTGAGACGGGGGGAACGAACACCGGGGAGCTGTTTTTT; CDR3 protein: CSVETGGTNTGELFF
J gene: TRBJ2-1; D gene: -; clone size: once; V gene: TRBV10-2; CDR3 DNA: TGCGCCTGCAGTGAGTCGGAGGGCCGGGGGCAGTTCTTC; CDR3 protein: CACSESEGRGQFF
J gene: TRBJ2-4; D gene: -; clone size: -; V gene: TRBV12-3/TRBV12-4; CDR3 DNA: TGTGCCAGCAGTTTAGTAGGGCAGGGCAAACAGTACTTC; CDR3 protein: CASSLVGQGKQYF
J gene: TRBJ2-1; D gene: -; clone size: -; V gene: TRBV20-1; CDR3 DNA: TGCAGTGCTAGAGATGGGCGGGTAGGGGAGCAGTTCTTC; CDR3 protein: CSARDGRVGEQFF
J gene: TRBJ2-5; D gene: TRBD2; clone size: few; V gene: TRBV12-3/TRBV12-4; CDR3 DNA: TGTGCCAGCGGCCCGGGACTAGCATTAGAGACCCAGTACTTC; CDR3 protein: CASGPGLALETQYF
J gene: TRBJ2-3; D gene: -; clone size: medium-sized; V gene: TRBV19; CDR3 DNA: TGTGCCAGTAGTATAAAGGGGAATACGCAGTATTTT; CDR3 protein: CASSIKGNTQYF
J gene: TRBJ2-7; D gene: -; clone size: -; V gene: TRBV7-2; CDR3 DNA: TGTGCCAGCAGATTTGGGGGCGAGCAGTACTTC; CDR3 protein: CASRFGGEQYF
J gene: TRBJ2-3; D gene: -; clone size: medium-sized; V gene: TRBV27; CDR3 DNA: TGTGCCAGCAGTTTATTGTCAGGGACTGGCACAGATACGCAGTATTTT; CDR3 protein: CASSLLSGTGTDTQYF
J gene: TRBJ2-7; D gene: TRBD1; clone size: many; V gene: TRBV19; CDR3 DNA: TGTGCCAGTAGTATAGCACAGGGGGCGTACGAGCAGTACTTC; CDR3 protein: CASSIAQGAYEQYF
J gene: TRBJ1-3; D gene: -; clone size: -; V gene: TRBV6-1; CDR3 DNA: TGTGCCAGCAGTGAACCGACATACTCTGGAAACACCATATATTTT; CDR3 protein: CASSEPTYSGNTIYF
J gene: TRBJ2-4; D gene: TRBD1; clone size: few; V gene: TRBV30; CDR3 DNA: TGTGCCTGGTCAGGGACAGGGGCAGCCAAAAACATTCAGTACTTC; CDR3 protein: CAWSGTGAAKNIQYF
J gene: TRBJ1-3; D gene: TRBD1; clone size: -; V gene: TRBV4-3; CDR3 DNA: TGCGCCAGCAGCCGGCCACAGGGGACCGGCAACACCATATATTTT; CDR3 protein: CASSRPQGTGNTIYF
J gene: TRBJ1-2; D gene: -; clone size: -; V gene: TRBV27; CDR3 DNA: TGTGCCAGCAGTCCCACCAACTATGGCTACACCTTC; CDR3 protein: CASSPTNYGYTF
J gene: TRBJ1-6; D gene: -; clone size: few; V gene: TRBV6-6; CDR3 DNA: TGTGCCAGCATAGCGGGAGTAAATTCACCCCTCCACTTT; CDR3 protein: CASIAGVNSPLHF
J gene: TRBJ1-2; D gene: -; clone size: medium-sized; V gene: TRBV19; CDR3 DNA: TGTGCCAGTAGTATAGGCGAGACAGCCTATCGGTCGGGTGGCTACACCTTC; CDR3 protein: CASSIGETAYRSGGYTF
J gene: TRBJ1-5; D gene: -; clone size: medium-sized; V gene: TRBV29-1; CDR3 DNA: TGCAGCGTTGCAACAGTGGGTCAGCCCCAGCATTTT; CDR3 protein: CSVATVGQPQHF
J gene: TRBJ2-5; D gene: TRBD2; clone size: -; V gene: TRBV6-2/TRBV6-3; CDR3 DNA: TGTGCCAGCAGTTACTTAGCGGGGGCAAAAGAGACCCAGTACTTC; CDR3 protein: CASSYLAGAKETQYF
J gene: TRBJ2-3; D gene: -; clone size: -; V gene: TRBV5-1; CDR3 DNA: TGCGCCAGCAGCTTGAACAGGGACCCTACAGATACGCAGTATTTT; CDR3 protein: CASSLNRDPTDTQYF
J gene: TRBJ1-3; D gene: -; clone size: -; V gene: TRBV4-3; CDR3 DNA: TGCGCCAGCAGCCAAGAGGCTAACTCTGGAAACACCATATATTTT; CDR3 protein: CASSQEANSGNTIYF
J gene: TRBJ2-1; D gene: TRBD2; clone size: -; V gene: TRBV6-2/TRBV6-3; CDR3 DNA: TGTGCCAGCAGTACCCAGAGTAGCGGGAGGGTCGACAATGAGCAGTTCTTC; CDR3 protein: CASSTQSSGRVDNEQFF
J gene: TRBJ2-1; D gene: -; clone size: many; V gene: TRBV6-2/TRBV6-3; CDR3 DNA: TGTGCCAGCAGTTCCAGTGAGCAGTTCTTC; CDR3 protein: CASSSSEQFF
J gene: TRBJ2-1; D gene: -; clone size: few; V gene: TRBV7-2; CDR3 DNA: TGTGCCAGCAGCTTCACCCGGGAATCCAATGAGCAGTTCTTC; CDR3 protein: CASSFTRESNEQFF
J gene: TRBJ2-7; D gene: TRBD2; clone size: -; V gene: TRBV4-2; CDR3 DNA: TGTGCCAGCAGCCAAGCGGGACTAGCGGGTGGGGCCTACGAGCAGTACTTC; CDR3 protein: CASSQAGLAGGAYEQYF
J gene: TRBJ2-5; D gene: -; clone size: -; V gene: TRBV11-1; CDR3 DNA: TGTGCCAGCAGCCCGAAGACTAGACAAGAGACCCAGTACTTC; CDR3 protein: CASSPKTRQETQYF
J gene: TRBJ2-5; D gene: -; clone size: few; V gene: TRBV30; CDR3 DNA: TGTGCCTGGAGTCCGGAAGGGACCCAGTACTTC; CDR3 protein: CAWSPEGTQYF
J gene: TRBJ1-2; D gene: -; clone size: many; V gene: TRBV30; CDR3 DNA: TGTGCCTGGAGTGTACTAAGGGCAGGCCACAGTGGCTACACCTTC; CDR3 protein: CAWSVLRAGHSGYTF
J gene: TRBJ2-3; D gene: -; clone size: -; V gene: TRBV5-1; CDR3 DNA: TGCGCCAGCAGCGTATTGGGCCCTGACAGTCCCACAGATACGCAGTATTTT; CDR3 protein: CASSVLGPDSPTDTQYF
J gene: TRBJ1-2; D gene: -; clone size: -; V gene: TRBV13; CDR3 DNA: TGTGCCAGCAGCGTAGCGGGAACTTCTAACTATGGCTACACCTTC; CDR3 protein: CASSVAGTSNYGYTF
J gene: TRBJ2-6; D gene: -; clone size: few; V gene: TRBV18; CDR3 DNA: TGTGCCAGCTCACCAAAAGGGTGGTATGAGGCCAACGTCCTGACTTTC; CDR3 protein: CASSPKGWYEANVLTF
J gene: TRBJ2-5; D gene: TRBD1; clone size: -; V gene: TRBV11-2; CDR3 DNA: TGTGCCAGCGGAGGGGGACAGGGGATTTGGGAGACCCAGTACTTC; CDR3 protein: CASGGGQGIWETQYF
J gene: TRBJ2-5; D gene: TRBD1; clone size: -; V gene: TRBV6-4; CDR3 DNA: TGTGCCAGCAGTTTCCCGAGACAGGGGGCTCAAGAGACCCAGTACTTC; CDR3 protein: CASSFPRQGAQETQYF
J gene: TRBJ2-3; D gene: -; clone size: -; V gene: TRBV4-2; CDR3 DNA: TGTGCCAGCAGCCAAGATAAAGTAGTGGGAGGACTAAGAACAGATACGCAGTATTTT; CDR3 protein: CASSQDKVVGGLRTDTQYF
J gene: TRBJ1-2; D gene: -; clone size: few; V gene: TRBV27; CDR3 DNA: TGTGCCAGCAGTTCCGCCAGGGGAGGGAGTCATGGCTACACCTTC; CDR3 protein: CASSSARGGSHGYTF
J gene: TRBJ2-5; D gene: -; clone size: few; V gene: TRBV18; CDR3 DNA: TGTGCCAGCTCACTTGGACAAAACCAAGAGACCCAGTACTTC; CDR3 protein: CASSLGQNQETQYF
J gene: TRBJ1-1; D gene: -; clone size: -; V gene: TRBV30; CDR3 DNA: TGTGCCTGGAGTATGAGGGGTGTCACTGAAGCTTTCTTT; CDR3 protein: CAWSMRGVTEAFF
J gene: TRBJ2-1; D gene: -; clone size: many; V gene: TRBV18; CDR3 DNA: TGTGCCAGCTCCCCCAGGGACACGGGGGTCTCGGGGGAGCAGTTCTTC; CDR3 protein: CASSPRDTGVSGEQFF
J gene: TRBJ1-1; D gene: -; clone size: medium-sized; V gene: TRBV29-1; CDR3 DNA: TGCAGCGTTGTTCGGGGGGGTAACACTGAAGCTTTCTTT; CDR3 protein: CSVVRGGNTEAFF
J gene: TRBJ1-2; D gene: -; clone size: few; V gene: TRBV30; CDR3 DNA: TGTGCCGATTTTACATCGGAAGGCTACACCTTC; CDR3 protein: CADFTSEGYTF
J gene: TRBJ1-3; D gene: -; clone size: few; V gene: TRBV19; CDR3 DNA: TGTGCCAGTCGGAGGACAGTCTCCTCTGGAAACACCATATATTTT; CDR3 protein: CASRRTVSSGNTIYF
J gene: TRBJ2-3; D gene: TRBD2; clone size: -; V gene: TRBV4-3; CDR3 DNA: TGTGCCAGCAGCCGGACTAGCGGGAGGCCAGATACGCAGTATTTT; CDR3 protein: CASSRTSGRPDTQYF
J gene: TRBJ2-2; D gene: -; clone size: few; V gene: TRBV6-1; CDR3 DNA: TGTGCCAACAGGGCCCACACCGGGGAGCTGTTTTTT; CDR3 protein: CANRAHTGELFF